This TCR beta chain derives from a study of regulatory T cells in long-lasting Graves disease. This clonotype was detected ten times or more. V lost 5 bases and J lost 4, with 8 bases in between. Germline CDR1 MNHNS, CDR2 SASEGT. The CDR3 has 12 residues. Time point: newly diagnosed GD, antithyroid drugs for less than 3 months. PBMC-derived RNA was used for the TCR library. Assembly of TCR beta libraries relied on iRepertoire HTBI primers together with Arm-PCR of CDR3 regions. TCRdb reanalysed the multiplex PCR reads using MiXCR and keeps one entry per CDR3 protein. The data show over 300,000 distinct CDR3 sequences, about a sixth seen once.

Source: peripheral blood mononuclear cells (PBMCs), taken at new diagnosis, from a patient treated with antithyroid drugs. The chain joins TRBV6-1 to TRBJ1-2; D uncertain. The source is a female donor with Graves disease. DNA for the CDR3: TGTGCCAGCAGTCAGACTGTCTATGGCTACACCTTC. As protein: CASSQTVYGYTF.